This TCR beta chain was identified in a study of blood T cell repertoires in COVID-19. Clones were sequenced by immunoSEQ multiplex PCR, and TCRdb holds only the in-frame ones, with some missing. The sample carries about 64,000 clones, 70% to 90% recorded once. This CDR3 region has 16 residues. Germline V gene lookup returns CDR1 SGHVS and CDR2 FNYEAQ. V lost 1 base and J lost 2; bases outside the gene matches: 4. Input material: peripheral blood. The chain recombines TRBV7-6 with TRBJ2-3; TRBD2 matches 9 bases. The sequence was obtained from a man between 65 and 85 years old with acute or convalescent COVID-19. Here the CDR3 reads CASSLEGGGDTDTQYF. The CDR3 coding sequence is TGTGCCAGCAGCTTAGAGGGCGGGGGGGACACAGATACGCAGTATTTT.